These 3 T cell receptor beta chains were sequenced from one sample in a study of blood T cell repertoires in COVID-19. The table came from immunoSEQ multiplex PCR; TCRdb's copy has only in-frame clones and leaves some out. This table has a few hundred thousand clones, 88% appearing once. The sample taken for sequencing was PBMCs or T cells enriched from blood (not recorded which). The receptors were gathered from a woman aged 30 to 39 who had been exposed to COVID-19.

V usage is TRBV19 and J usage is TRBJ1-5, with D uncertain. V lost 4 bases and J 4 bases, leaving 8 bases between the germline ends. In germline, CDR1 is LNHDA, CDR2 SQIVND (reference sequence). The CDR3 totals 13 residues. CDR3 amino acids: CASSNAGNQPQHF. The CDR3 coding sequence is TGTGCCAGTAGTAATGCCGGGAATCAGCCCCAGCATTTT.

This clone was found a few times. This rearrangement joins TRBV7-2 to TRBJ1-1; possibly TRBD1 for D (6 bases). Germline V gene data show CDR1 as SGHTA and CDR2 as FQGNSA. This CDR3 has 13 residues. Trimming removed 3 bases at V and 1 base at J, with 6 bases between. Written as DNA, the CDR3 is TGTGCCAGCAGCTTGGACAGGAACACTGAAGCTTTCTTT. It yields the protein CASSLDRNTEAFF.

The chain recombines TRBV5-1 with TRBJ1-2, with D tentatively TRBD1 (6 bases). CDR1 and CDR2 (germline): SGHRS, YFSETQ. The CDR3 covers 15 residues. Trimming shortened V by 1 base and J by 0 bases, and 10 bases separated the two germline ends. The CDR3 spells CASSLSQGSNYGYTF. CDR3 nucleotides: TGCGCCAGCAGCTTGTCACAGGGCTCTAACTATGGCTACACCTTC.